Each of the 13 T cell receptor beta chains below was sequenced from the same sample in a study of CD8 T cells in ankylosing spondylitis. Their antigen targets remain unknown. Study outcomes and limitations: In ankylosing spondylitis blood, a motif of several highly homologous TCR beta variants appeared characteristic.

One entry per CDR3 protein results from TCRdb running MiXCR on the 5' RACE reads. The data contain hundreds of thousands of distinct CDR3 sequences, 15% to 20% of them seen just once; the ten biggest clones take up approximately 1%. Source material: blood, either unsorted or a sorted T cell fraction (not recorded which). The receptors come from a male donor with ankylosing spondylitis.

The genes are TRBV29-1 and TRBJ1-4; 7 positions agree with TRBD1. With 7 bases clipped from V and 0 bases from J, the junction kept 5 bases outside the gene matches. Germline CDR1 SQVTM, CDR2 ANQGSEA. CDR3 size: 14 residues. The chain's CDR3 is CSAGGGTTNEKLFF. CDR3 DNA sequence: TGCAGCGCAGGGGGGGGTACAACTAATGAAAAACTGTTTTTT.

This clonotype was counted at least ten times. This chain uses TRBV3-1 with TRBJ1-6; a weak D match, TRBD1 (6 bases). The CDR3 is made up of 14 amino acids. V shed 7 bases and J shed 3 bases, with 10 bases lying between them. CDR1 is LGHDT and CDR2 is YNNKEL in the germline V gene (reference sequence). CDR3 loop: CASMKGVYNSPLHF. CDR3 nucleotides: TGTGCCAGCATGAAGGGGGTCTATAATTCACCCCTCCACTTT.

A single count supports this clonotype. The V gene is TRBV20-1, the J gene TRBJ1-6, with D uncertain. V was shortened by 3 bases and J by 5 bases, with 11 bases between the two germline ends. Germline V gives CDR1 DFQATT, CDR2 SNEGSKA (reference sequence). The CDR3 consists of 14 residues. CDR3: CSARPNADNSPLHF. CDR3 coding DNA: TGCAGTGCTAGGCCTAACGCGGATAATTCACCCCTCCACTTT.

The V and J genes are TRBV6-5 and TRBJ2-7; either TRBD1 or TRBD2 may fit D (5 bases each). This CDR3 region has 14 residues. CDR1 is MNHEY, CDR2 SVGAGI, per germline. V lost 0 bases and J 5 bases, leaving 11 bases between the germline ends. CDR3 loop: CASSYSRGGNEQYF. The CDR3 bases are TGTGCCAGCAGTTACTCGAGGGGCGGAAACGAGCAGTACTTC.

V and J are TRBV7-2 and TRBJ2-5; either TRBD1 or TRBD2 may fit D (5 bases each). CDR1 and CDR2 (germline): SGHTA, FQGNSA. Trimming left V 5 bases short and J 5 bases short, with 18 bases between. The CDR3 runs 15 residues. CDR3 loop: CASSPRGTTGETQYF. CDR3 DNA: TGTGCCAGCAGCCCCCGGGGCACCACGGGGGAGACCCAGTACTTC.

This chain joins TRBV5-4 and TRBJ1-1, with D possibly matching TRBD1 (6 bases). The CDR3 length is 15 residues. Trimming took 4 bases from V and 2 from J, leaving 15 bases between them. Germline values: CDR1 SGHNT, CDR2 YYREEE (reference sequence). The CDR3 nucleotides are TGTGCCAGCAGCCGAGGGGGGATTGTCAACACTGAAGCTTTCTTT. Protein sequence: CASSRGGIVNTEAFF.

The rearrangement links TRBV21-1 to TRBJ2-7; the DNA was not used to check the table's D call, TRBD1. TRBV21-1 is recorded as a pseudogene. The CDR3 totals 16 residues. The CDR3 region is CASSKGGDRGSYEQYF. CDR3 coding DNA: TGTGCCAGCAGCAAAGGGGGGGACAGGGGGTCCTACGAGCAGTACTTC.

The table lists this clonotype with a few counts. J is TRBJ2-5 and V is TRBV12-3 or TRBV12-4, with 14 bases lining up with TRBD2. V lost 7 bases and J lost 0; bases outside the gene matches: 1. The CDR3 runs to 15 residues. The CDR3 here is CASKTSGGDQETQYF. The CDR3 coding sequence is TGTGCCAGCAAGACTAGCGGGGGGGACCAAGAGACCCAGTACTTC.

The rearrangement links TRBV6-1 to TRBJ2-7; 7 nucleotides match TRBD1. The ends lost 6 bases at V and 6 bases at J; junction bases unmatched: 8. Germline loops: CDR1 MNHNS, CDR2 SASEGT. This CDR3 has 13 residues. CDR3 protein: CASRKEGAGEQYF. CDR3 bases: TGTGCCAGCAGAAAAGAGGGGGCAGGCGAGCAGTACTTC.

The sample holds one count of this clonotype. The chain employs TRBV9 and TRBJ1-6; D possibly corresponds to TRBD1 (5 bases). CDR1 SGDLS and CDR2 YYNGEE come from the germline V gene. This CDR3 region has 14 residues. V was shortened by 2 bases and J by 6 bases, with 9 bases between the two germline ends. CDR3 loop: CASSVQGGNSPLHF. The CDR3 nucleotides read TGTGCCAGCAGCGTTCAGGGTGGTAATTCACCCCTCCACTTT.

The CDR3 DNA reads as TGTGCCAGCAGAAGGGACATCGGCGGTACCCAGTACTTC. It codes for CASRRDIGGTQYF. The rearrangement links TRBV2 to TRBJ2-5; D perhaps matches TRBD1 (6 bases). Trimming cost V 6 bases and J 8 bases, with 16 bases left between them. The CDR3 is made up of 13 amino acids. Germline lookup yields CDR1 SNHLY and CDR2 FYNNEI.

This clonotype was seen repeatedly, ten times or more. The rearrangement uses TRBV3-1 and TRBJ2-1; D is unclear. The V end was cut by 2 bases, the J end by 9 bases, with 8 bases between. This CDR3 comprises 12 residues. Germline V lookup: CDR1 LGHDT, CDR2 YNNKEL (reference sequence). For the CDR3, the DNA is TGTGCCAGCAGCCAAACGATGGGTGAGCAGTTCTTC. Its translation: CASSQTMGEQFF.

The chain employs TRBV20-1 and TRBJ1-1; 10 positions agree with TRBD1. This CDR3 is built from 15 residues. V gave up 0 bases and J gave up 10 bases; unmatched junction bases: 11. The V gene's germline CDR1 is DFQATT and CDR2 SNEGSKA (reference sequence). As DNA, the CDR3 is TGCAGTGCTAGAGATAAGGACAGGGGGGCCCGGGGAGCTTTCTTT. Its translation: CSARDKDRGARGAFF.